Given below is one T cell receptor (beta chain) in context. Antigen unknown. Per the authors' pipeline: Filtering was not the same, since immunoSEQ gave junction-only sequences without quality scores. The repertoire was sequenced with immunoSEQ multiplex PCR; TCRdb's copy has only in-frame clones and lacks some. V, J and clone size derive from that table, while D and trimming were established from the DNA sequence. The sample consists of about 870,000 clones, more than 85% of them appearing once. It was CD45RO-negative cells, positively selected for CCR7, that made up naive CD8 cells, with terminally differentiated effector memory CD45RA+ cells excluded. The CDR3 loop spans 16 amino acids. Germline V gene sequence: CDR1 MNHEY, CDR2 SMNVEV (reference sequence). Trimming took 1 base from V and 4 from J; bases not matched to a gene: 4. These data are taken from a study of shared clonotypes between healthy human individuals. Study as a whole: A donor's plate count was three for CD4 naive and three for CD4 memory; CD8 naive had two and CD8 memory one. Regarding the study as a whole: Several donors shared around 5% of their naive CD4 clonotypes.

This chain uses TRBV27 with TRBJ2-2; 9 bases align to TRBD2. This clonotype was sampled from a man aged 30 to 39 in good health. Sequencing was done on a sample of naive CD8+ T cells sorted from blood. CDR3 in DNA: TGTGCCAGCAGTTTATGGCTAGCGGGATTCACCGGGGAGCTGTTTTTT. Translation gives CASSLWLAGFTGELFF.